These 5 T cell receptor beta chains originate from one sample sequenced in a study of blood T cell repertoires in COVID-19. Profiling relied on immunoSEQ multiplex PCR, and the TCRdb table lists in-frame clones only, not all of them. Of approximately 280,000 clones listed, approximately 86% were seen once; the top ten hold around 2.4%. The sequencing input was PBMCs or T cells enriched from blood (not recorded which). These receptors all stem from a woman aged 18-35 years who had recovered from COVID-19.

The V and J genes are TRBV28 and TRBJ2-1, with 11 nucleotides matching TRBD2. The V gene's germline CDR1 is MDHEN and CDR2 SYDVKM. V trimming: 6 bases; J trimming: 4 bases; junction bases outside the gene matches: 5. This CDR3 spans 15 amino acids. The CDR3 DNA sequence: TGTGCCAGCAGCTTAGCGGGAGGGCTTTACAATGAGCAGTTCTTC. Translated, it gives CASSLAGGLYNEQFF.

The chain couples TRBV5-4 to TRBJ2-1, with TRBD2 as a possible D gene (6 bases). Germline values: CDR1 SGHNT, CDR2 YYREEE (reference sequence). V lost 1 base and J lost 5, with 13 bases in between. CDR3 length: 15 residues. CDR3 loop: CASSLLREKHNEQFF. The DNA of the CDR3 is TGTGCCAGCAGCTTGCTACGGGAGAAACACAATGAGCAGTTCTTC.

The chain combines TRBV28 with TRBJ2-1; the match to TRBD2 covers 7 bases. Germline V gene data show CDR1 as MDHEN and CDR2 as SYDVKM. There are 17 residues in the CDR3. J was trimmed by 1 base and V by 8 bases; bases with no gene match: 14. The CDR3 here is CASGRVRGSPSYNEQFF. The CDR3 coding sequence is TGTGCCAGCGGGAGGGTACGCGGGAGCCCTTCCTACAATGAGCAGTTCTTC. Variable domain in full (rest from reference TRBV28 and TRBJ2-1): DVKVTQSSRYLVKRTGEKVFLECVQDMDHENMFWYRQDPGLGLRLIYFSYDVKMKEKGDIPEGYSVSREKKERFSLILESASTNQTSMYLCASGRVRGSPSYNEQFFGPGTRLTVL.

The count of this clone is one. The chain has TRBV19 and TRBJ1-5, with D possibly matching TRBD1 (6 bases). The CDR3 covers 13 residues. Germline CDR1 is LNHDA and CDR2 is SQIVND (reference sequence). V was cut by 10 bases and J by 3 bases, with 13 bases left in between. The CDR3 region is CATTGQFNQPQHF. DNA of the CDR3: TGTGCCACCACCGGACAGTTCAATCAGCCCCAGCATTTT. Looking up the rest from reference TRBV19 and TRBJ1-5 gives the full variable domain: DGGITQSPKYLFRKEGQNVTLSCEQNLNHDAMYWYRQDPGQGLRLIYYSQIVNDFQKGDIAEGYSVSREKKESFPLTVTSAQKNPTAFYLCATTGQFNQPQHFGDGTRLSIL.

This chain joins TRBV7-9 and TRBJ1-4, with a tentative D call TRBD1 (6 bases). This CDR3 is 16 amino acids long. The V end was cut by 5 bases, the J end by 7 bases, with 20 bases between. Germline CDR1 and CDR2: SEHNR and FQNEAQ (reference sequence). The CDR3 region is CASSPKTGNGSEKLFF. The CDR3 DNA is TGTGCCAGCAGCCCCAAAACAGGGAACGGAAGTGAAAAACTGTTTTTT.